This T cell receptor beta chain was found in a study of cytomegalovirus exposure and HLA in healthy donors. The primer mix had 60 Vbeta and 13 Jbeta primers. The assay was immunoSEQ multiplex PCR, and TCRdb's table has in-frame clones only and misses some. The repertoire holds about 120,000 clones, with about 81% as singletons. V lost 4 bases, J lost 4 bases, and 17 bases lay in between. The CDR3 consists of 16 residues. The germline V gene encodes CDR1 SGHVS and CDR2 FNYEAQ. This clone was picked up one time. The sequenced sample consisted of PBMCs. The genes are TRBV7-6 and TRBJ1-5, with D possibly being TRBD1 (5 bases). The sequence was obtained from a man between 40 and 49 years old in good health and CMV-seronegative. The chain's CDR3 is CASSSGAAGRNQPQHF. CDR3 nucleotide sequence: TGTGCCAGCAGCTCTGGCGCGGCAGGGCGGAATCAGCCCCAGCATTTT.